This TCR beta chain is from a study of blood T cell repertoires in COVID-19. Study information: The cDNA or gDNA used as material had been derived from T cells, B-cell-depleted T cells, or PBMCs.

This clone was seen more than once but under ten times. The CDR3 totals 13 residues. CDR1 and CDR2 (germline): SQVTM, ANQGSEA. V lost 4 bases and J lost 6; bases outside the gene matches: 7. Original processing methods: Estimation of nucleated cell counts was performed using reference gene primer amplification. Here immunoSEQ multiplex PCR was the method, and the copy in TCRdb shows in-frame clones only, minus some. V and J calls and clone size come straight from that table; D and trimming were deduced from the DNA. Among about 50,000 clones listed, roughly 91% were seen once. This sequence was found in an elderly man with active or convalescent COVID-19. The gene calls are TRBV29-1 and TRBJ1-1, with 8 bases that match TRBD1. The sequenced sample was peripheral blood. The CDR3 protein is CSVGQGQFAEAFF. DNA for the CDR3: TGCAGCGTTGGACAGGGGCAATTCGCTGAAGCTTTCTTT.